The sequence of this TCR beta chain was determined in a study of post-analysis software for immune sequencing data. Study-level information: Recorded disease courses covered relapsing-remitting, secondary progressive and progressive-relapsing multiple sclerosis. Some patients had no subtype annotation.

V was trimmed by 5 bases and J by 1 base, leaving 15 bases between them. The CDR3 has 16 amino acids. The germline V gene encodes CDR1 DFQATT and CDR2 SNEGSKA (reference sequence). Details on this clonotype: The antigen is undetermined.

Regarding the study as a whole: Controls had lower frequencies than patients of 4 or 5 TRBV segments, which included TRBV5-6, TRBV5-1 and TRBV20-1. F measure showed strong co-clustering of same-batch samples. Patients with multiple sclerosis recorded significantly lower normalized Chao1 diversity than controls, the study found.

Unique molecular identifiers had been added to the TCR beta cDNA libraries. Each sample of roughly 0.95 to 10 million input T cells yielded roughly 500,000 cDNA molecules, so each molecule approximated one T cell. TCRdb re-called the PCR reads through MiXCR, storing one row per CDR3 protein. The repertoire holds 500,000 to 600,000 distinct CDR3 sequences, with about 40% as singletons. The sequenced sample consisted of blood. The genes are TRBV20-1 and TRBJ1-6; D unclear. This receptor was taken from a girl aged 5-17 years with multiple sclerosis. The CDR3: CSARAWQGSYNSPLHF. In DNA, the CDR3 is TGCAGTGCTCGGGCTTGGCAAGGGTCCTATAATTCACCCCTCCACTTT.